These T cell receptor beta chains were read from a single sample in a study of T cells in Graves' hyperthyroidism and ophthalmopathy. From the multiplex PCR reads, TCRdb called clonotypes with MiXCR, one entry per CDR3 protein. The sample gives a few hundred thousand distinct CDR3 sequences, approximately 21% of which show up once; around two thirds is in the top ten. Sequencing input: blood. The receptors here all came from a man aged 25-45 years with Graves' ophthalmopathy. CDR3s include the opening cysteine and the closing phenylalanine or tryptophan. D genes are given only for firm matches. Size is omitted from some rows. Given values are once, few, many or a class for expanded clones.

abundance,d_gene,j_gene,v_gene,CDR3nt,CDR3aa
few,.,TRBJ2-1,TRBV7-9,TGTGCCAGCAGCTTACTCCGCGACAGCGGGTATGAGCAGTTCTTC,CASSLLRDSGYEQFF
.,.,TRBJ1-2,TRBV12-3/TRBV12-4,TGTGCCAGCACCTTCGGGGGGCGCGTCTATGGCTACACCTTC,CASTFGGRVYGYTF
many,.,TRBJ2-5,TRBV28,TGTGCCAGCAGTCCAACTGGCGGTTTGGAGACCCAGTACTTC,CASSPTGGLETQYF
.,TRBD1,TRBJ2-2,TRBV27,TGTGCCAGCAGTTCGGACAGGGGGCGGAACACCGGGGAGCTGTTTTTT,CASSSDRGRNTGELFF
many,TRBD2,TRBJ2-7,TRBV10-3,TGTGCCAGCAAGGAAATGCTAGCGGGATTGCTCGTCGAGCAGTACTTC,CASKEMLAGLLVEQYF
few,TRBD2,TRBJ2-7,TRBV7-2,TGTGCCAGCAGCTTACAGCCTAGCGGAAACTACGAGCAGTACTTC,CASSLQPSGNYEQYF
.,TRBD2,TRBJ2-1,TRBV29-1,TGCAGCGTTGGTGGCGGGGCGGGAGGGTACAGGGAGCAGTTCTTC,CSVGGGAGGYREQFF
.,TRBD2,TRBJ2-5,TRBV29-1,TGCAGCGTTGATGGGGTAGCGGGAAGGGGAGAGACCCAGTACTTC,CSVDGVAGRGETQYF
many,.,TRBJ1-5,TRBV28,TGTGCCAGCAGACGACGGTTCAATCAGCCCCAGCATTTT,CASRRRFNQPQHF
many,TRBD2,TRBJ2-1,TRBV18,TGTGCCAGCTCAATCCGACTAGCGGGCAGCAATGAGCAGTTCTTC,CASSIRLAGSNEQFF
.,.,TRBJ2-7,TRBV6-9,TGTGCCAGCAGTTACACCCACCCGGGTTCTGAGGGTGACGAGCAGTACTTC,CASSYTHPGSEGDEQYF
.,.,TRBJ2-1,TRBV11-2,TGTGCCAGCAGCTTACCAACAGGCTCCTACAATGAGCAGTTCTTC,CASSLPTGSYNEQFF
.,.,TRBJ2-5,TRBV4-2,TGTGCCAGCAGCCAAGATCTCTCCGGGAGCCGGGGAGAGACCCAGTACTTC,CASSQDLSGSRGETQYF
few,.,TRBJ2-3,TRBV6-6,TGTGCCAGCAGTTACTCCGGACTCCCAGATACGCAGTATTTT,CASSYSGLPDTQYF
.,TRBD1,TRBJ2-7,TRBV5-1,TGCGCCAGCAGCCCGGGAACAGGGGCGGGTGCTATCGAGCAGTACTTC,CASSPGTGAGAIEQYF
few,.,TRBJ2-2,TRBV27,TGTGCCAGCAGTCTATCGTCAAGAGTCAGGACCGGGGAGCTGTTTTTT,CASSLSSRVRTGELFF
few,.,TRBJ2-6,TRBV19,TGTGCCAGTTCCGGGTCCTGGGCCAACGTCCTGACTTTC,CASSGSWANVLTF
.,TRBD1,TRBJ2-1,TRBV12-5,TGTGCTAGTGGTTTGGACCACAGGGGAAATGAGCAGTTCTTC,CASGLDHRGNEQFF
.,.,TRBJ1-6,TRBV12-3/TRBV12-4,TGTGCCAGCAGCCTCAAGGATTTGAATTCACCCCTCCACTTT,CASSLKDLNSPLHF
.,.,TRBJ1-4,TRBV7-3,TGTGCCAGCAGTTCCTCCCCGACGGGAAAACTGTTTTTT,CASSSSPTGKLFF
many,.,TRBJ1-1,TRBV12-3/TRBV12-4,TGTGCCAGCAGTTTAATGATGAACACTGAAGCTTTCTTT,CASSLMMNTEAFF
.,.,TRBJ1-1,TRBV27,TGTGCCAGCAGTAGCCTTACAGGGTTGGTTGTCAAGGCTTTCTTT,CASSSLTGLVVKAFF
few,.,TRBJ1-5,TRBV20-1,TGCAGTGCTAGAGGGAACAGTGTCTATCAGCCCCAGCATTTT,CSARGNSVYQPQHF
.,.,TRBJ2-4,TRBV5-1,TGCGCCAGCAGCTACGGGACAGCCAAAAACATTCAGTACTTC,CASSYGTAKNIQYF
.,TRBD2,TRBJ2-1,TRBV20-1,TGCAGTACTAGAGATCGGGCGGGAGGGCGCAGGGAGCAGTTCTTC,CSTRDRAGGRREQFF
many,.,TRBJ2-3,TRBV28,TGTGCCAGCAGTTTCCTACAGGGAACAGATACGCAGTATTTT,CASSFLQGTDTQYF
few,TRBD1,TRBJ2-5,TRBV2,TGTGCCACCGAGGGACAGGGGGAAGAGACCCAGTACTTC,CATEGQGEETQYF
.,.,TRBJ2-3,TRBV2,TGTGCCAGCAGTTACCTATACGCAGATACGCAGTATTTT,CASSYLYADTQYF
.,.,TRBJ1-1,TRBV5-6,TGTGCCAGCAGCTTGGGTTGGACGGGGAACACTGAAGCTTTCTTT,CASSLGWTGNTEAFF
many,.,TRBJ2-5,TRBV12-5,TGTGCTAGTGGGTTCCGGACAGAGTACCAAGAGACCCAGTACTTC,CASGFRTEYQETQYF
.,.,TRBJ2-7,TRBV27,TGTGCCAGCAGACCCACGGGCCCCGGTCGCGAGCAGTACTTC,CASRPTGPGREQYF
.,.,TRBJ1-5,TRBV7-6,TGTGCCAGCGGACAGTTACGCAATCAGCCCCAGCATTTT,CASGQLRNQPQHF
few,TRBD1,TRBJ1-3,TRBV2,TGTGCCAGCAGGGACAGGGGTGGAAACACCATATATTTT,CASRDRGGNTIYF
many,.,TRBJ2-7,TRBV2,TGTGCCAGCAGGAGAAGCGGGTATCCCTACGAGCAGTACTTC,CASRRSGYPYEQYF
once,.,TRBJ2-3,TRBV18,TGTGCCAGCTCATATAGACAGTCCTTATCAGATACGCAGTATTTT,CASSYRQSLSDTQYF
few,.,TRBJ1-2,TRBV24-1,TGTGCCACCAGTGATTTTACCCGCGGGGATGGCTACACCTTC,CATSDFTRGDGYTF
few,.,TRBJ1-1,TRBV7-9,TGTGCCAGCAGCTTATTAGGCGGGGAGAACACTGAAGCTTTCTTT,CASSLLGGENTEAFF
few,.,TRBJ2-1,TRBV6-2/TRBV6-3,TGCGCCAGCAAAAGGGCCCGGAATGAGCAGTTCTTC,CASKRARNEQFF
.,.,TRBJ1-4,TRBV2,TGTGCCAGCACCCAGCCGGGGGGAAAACTGTTTTTT,CASTQPGGKLFF
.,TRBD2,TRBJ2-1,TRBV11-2,TGTGCCAGCAGCTTAGATTCGGGAAAAGCGGGAGGGCTTTACAATGAGCAGTTCTTC,CASSLDSGKAGGLYNEQFF
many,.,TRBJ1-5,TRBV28,TGTGCCAGCAGCCCTACACCCCCAACCCAGCATTTT,CASSPTPPTQHF
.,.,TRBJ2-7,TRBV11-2,TGTGCCAGCAGCTTAGATAGGGTCAGGGGTCCCTACGAGCAGTACTTC,CASSLDRVRGPYEQYF
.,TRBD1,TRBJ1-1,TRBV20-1,TGCAGTGCTCTCGGGACAGGGTATCATTTGGTTGAAGCTTTCTTT,CSALGTGYHLVEAFF
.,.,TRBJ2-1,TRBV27,TGTGCCAGCAGTTTAAATCGGGGATACAATGAGCAGTTCTTC,CASSLNRGYNEQFF
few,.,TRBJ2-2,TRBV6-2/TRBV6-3,TGTGCCAGCTCCGCGAAAAGGACCGGGGAGCTGTTTTTT,CASSAKRTGELFF
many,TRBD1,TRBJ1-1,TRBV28,TGTGCCAGCAGTGTAGGACAGGCTAAAGGGTACACTGAAGCTTTCTTT,CASSVGQAKGYTEAFF
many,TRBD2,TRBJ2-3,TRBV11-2,TGTGCCAGCAGCTTAAGACCTAGCGGCACCACAGATACGCAGTATTTT,CASSLRPSGTTDTQYF
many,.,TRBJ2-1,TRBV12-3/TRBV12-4,TGTGCCAGCAGTTTAAGTAGCATCTACAATGAGCAGTTCTTC,CASSLSSIYNEQFF
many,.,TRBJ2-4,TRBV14,TGTGCCAGCAGCCAAGGCCTAGCAGCCCCGAGGACCAAAAACATTCAGTACTTC,CASSQGLAAPRTKNIQYF
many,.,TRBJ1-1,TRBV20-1,TGCAGTGCTATCCTCCCAGGGACTGAAGCTTTCTTT,CSAILPGTEAFF
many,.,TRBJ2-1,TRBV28,TGTGCCAGCAGTTCCTTGGGTGACAATGAGCAGTTCTTC,CASSSLGDNEQFF
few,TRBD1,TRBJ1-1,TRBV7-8,TGTGCCAGCAGCTCATGGACAGGGGGAGGGGACACTGAAGCTTTCTTT,CASSSWTGGGDTEAFF
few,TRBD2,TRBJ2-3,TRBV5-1,TGCGCCAGCAGCTTGGAGGGACTAGCGGGAGGCACAGATACGCAGTATTTT,CASSLEGLAGGTDTQYF
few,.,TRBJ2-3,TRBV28,TGTGCCAGCAGTTTATTCAGTGGGGCCTGGGCTACCCGGACAGATACGCAGTATTTT,CASSLFSGAWATRTDTQYF
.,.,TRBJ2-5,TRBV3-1,TGTGCCAGCAGTATAGAATACGACAGGTTAACGGAGACCCAGTACTTC,CASSIEYDRLTETQYF
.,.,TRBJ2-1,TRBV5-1,TGCGCCAGCAGCTTGGTCCCTCGGAGTAGCACTGCGTCCTACAATGAGCAGTTCTTC,CASSLVPRSSTASYNEQFF
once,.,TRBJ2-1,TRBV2,TGTGCCGGCGGTGGGGGGAGGAACAATGAGCAGTTCTTC,CAGGGGRNNEQFF
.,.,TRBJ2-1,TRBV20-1,TGCAGTGCTAGAAGCGGAAGGATGGAGCAGTTCTTC,CSARSGRMEQFF
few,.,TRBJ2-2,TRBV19,TGTGCCAGTTGGCGAAGATCCGGGGAGCTGTTTTTT,CASWRRSGELFF